The 8 T cell receptor delta chains below were found in one sample sequenced in a study of γδ T cells in repeated Plasmodium falciparum infection. With CATT, TCRdb re-called clones from the multiplex PCR reads. The sample has roughly 93,000 delta-chain clones; 1.4% are singletons. Flow sorting of PBMC yielded separate Vgamma9/Vdelta2+ and Vdelta2-negative gammadelta T cell populations for bulk repertoire analysis. Sequencing was performed on gamma-delta T cells from blood. Receptors were obtained from a pool of human donors (malaria-infected and uninfected, not separated).

This clone was seen ten or more times. The V call is TRDV1, the J call TRDJ1; D remains ambiguous. Germline CDR1 is TSWWSYY and CDR2 is QGS. Deletions cut 0 bases from V and 6 bases from J, with 17 bases between. This CDR3 is built from 16 residues. The CDR3 is CALGELSASSGYKLIF. The CDR3 coding sequence is TGTGCTCTTGGGGAACTTAGTGCGTCCTCCGGTTATAAACTCATCTTT.

On this clone: TCRdb attributes to this sequence the protein of a much larger clone, which differs from the DNA translation at residue 4; a read error is likely, and the protein displayed is translated from the DNA. The V gene is TRDV2; the J gene was not called; the D call in the table, TRDD3, was not verified against the DNA. Germline V gene data show CDR1 as GEAIGNYY and CDR2 as EKD. There are 15 residues in the CDR3. The chain's CDR3 is CACVLRLGTGGCFIF. DNA for the CDR3: TGTGCCTGTGTCCTTCGGCTTGGGACTGGGGGATGTTTTATCTTT.

This clone was seen a few times. This DNA's translation and the protein TCRdb lists, from a much larger clone, do not match at residue 12, likely due to a read error; the protein shown is translated from the DNA. V gene assignment gives TRDV1, but the J gene was left uncalled; no check of the table's D call, TRDD3, against the DNA was made. Germline V gene sequence: CDR1 TSWWSYY, CDR2 QGS. The CDR3 spans 14 residues. The CDR3 protein is CALGEHTSYVKPIF. CDR3 in DNA: TGTGCTCTTGGGGAACATACTTCCTACGTTAAACCCATCTTT.

For this clone: The TCRdb record carries a much larger clone's protein, which differs from this DNA's translation at residue 8; a read error is the likely cause, and the protein listed here is the DNA translation. The CDR3 sequence is CALSYTDELIF. DNA of the CDR3: TGTGCTCTTTCGTACACCGATGAACTCATCTTT. The chain couples TRDV1 to TRDJ1; D remains unclear. Looked up from germline, CDR1 is TSWWSYY and CDR2 is QGS. This CDR3 has 11 residues.

This clone has just a few counts. A far larger clone is off by one base, so a read error is likely. Other nucleotide sequences from this sample produce the same CDR3. The gene calls are TRDV2 and TRDJ1; 7 bases map to TRDD3. The J gene was missing in TCRdb and was found by matching the end of the DNA to germline. Losses at the gene ends were 3 bases for V and 5 bases for J; bases not matched to a gene: 11. The CDR3 is made up of 15 amino acids. Germline CDR1 is GEAIGNYY and CDR2 is EKD. The CDR3 DNA reads TGTGCCTGTGACTCTCGGGGGATGCTGGGAGATAAACTCATCTTT. This sequence encodes CACDSRGMLGDKLIF.

This clone was found a few times. TCRdb has a much larger clone's protein, which differs at residue 15 from the translation of this DNA, likely because of a read error; what is shown is the protein translated from the DNA. The CDR3 DNA sequence: TGTGCCTGTCACCCACTCCTACTGGGGGACGGGGAGGCCGATGAACTCATCTTT. It translates to CACHPLLLGDGEADELIF. The chain links TRDV2 to TRDJ1; 9 bases fit TRDD3. The J gene comes from matching the DNA to germline here; TCRdb lacks it. Germline loops: CDR1 GEAIGNYY, CDR2 EKD. The CDR3 has 18 amino acids.

This chain uses TRDV2 with TRDJ2, with 9 bases that match TRDD3. TCRdb is silent on the J gene; assignment here came from matching the DNA to germline. The CDR3 totals 15 residues. The V and J ends lost 2 bases and 3 bases, in that order; junction bases with no gene match: 3. Germline loops: CDR1 GEAIGNYY, CDR2 EKD. In DNA, the CDR3 is TGTGCCTGTGACAAATACTGGGGGATGACAGCACAACTCTTCTTT. It specifies CACDKYWGMTAQLFF.

This clone came up a few times. TCRdb's entry gives the protein of a much larger clone, which mismatches this DNA's translation at residues 6 and 8, likely from a read error; the protein reported here is translated from the DNA. The chain is built from TRDV3 and TRDJ1; D not certain. Germline V gene data show CDR1 as TVYSNPD and CDR2 as GDNSRS (reference sequence). V was pared by 2 bases and J by 0 bases, with 13 bases between. This CDR3 is built from 14 residues. The CDR3 region is CAFAGSTDTDKLIF. In DNA, the CDR3 is TGTGCCTTTGCGGGGTCTACCGACACCGATAAACTCATCTTT.